The T cell receptor (beta chain) under discussion was sequenced for a study of cytomegalovirus exposure and HLA in healthy donors. The study's findings and limits: Segments of the TCR beta V type were, in most cases, productive about 87% or about 30% of the time in an earlier analysis. It was reported that TCR beta sequences correctly inferred the HLA-A and HLA-B alleles for most subjects. In a later analysis, TCR beta V- and J-gene trimming was associated with a missense DCLRE1C variant. Some V segments could not be told apart, so they were left out, TRBV6-2 and TRBV6-3 among them.

This clone was seen once. Antigen unknown. Both 60 Vbeta primers and 13 Jbeta primers went into the PCR. The method was immunoSEQ multiplex PCR; TCRdb's version includes in-frame clones alone and lacks a portion of them. The sample lists about 110,000 clones, over 60% occurring once. Germline lookup yields CDR1 SNHLY and CDR2 FYNNEI. Trimming left V 9 bases short and J 4 bases short, with 13 bases between. This CDR3 contains 13 residues. Sequencing was done on a sample of PBMCs. This clonotype was sampled from a man younger than 40 in good health and CMV-seropositive. The genes are TRBV2 and TRBJ1-5, with D uncertain. The CDR3 region is CARREQRNQPQHF. The CDR3 nucleotides read TGTGCCAGGAGAGAACAGCGGAATCAGCCCCAGCATTTT.